This T cell receptor (beta chain) was recorded in a study of cytomegalovirus exposure and HLA in healthy donors. General observations from the study: Most TCR sequences proved rare, with some public TCRs found in many donors. The authors confirmed in vitro that three CMV-associated chains were specific for CMV antigens.

To note about this clone: Its antigen is as yet unknown. This CDR3 is also generated by other DNA sequences in the sample.

13 Jbeta primers and 60 Vbeta primers were used for the PCR. Assay used: immunoSEQ multiplex PCR; TCRdb lists only in-frame clones, some missing. The sample has some 180,000 clones, roughly 81% seen once; the top ten hold 2% to 3%. This sequence originates from a man younger than 40 in good health and CMV-seropositive. The sample taken for sequencing was PBMCs.

The DNA of the CDR3 is TGTGCCAGCTCACCGGGACAGGGAAATGGCTACACCTTC. Translation: CASSPGQGNGYTF. The chain employs TRBV18 and TRBJ1-2, with 9 bases lining up with TRBD1. Trimming took 3 bases from V and 6 from J; bases not matched to a gene: 2. The V gene's germline CDR1 is KGHSH and CDR2 LQKENI. This CDR3 contains 13 residues.